Described below is a single TCR beta chain sequence and its context. Libraries were prepared by immunoSEQ multiplex PCR; TCRdb keeps only in-frame clonotypes and omits some of them. This table holds fewer than 300,000 clones, almost 85% found once. This record comes from a study of blood T cell repertoires in COVID-19. The V end lost 7 bases, the J end lost 2 bases, and 9 bases lay between the germline ends. The CDR3 extends over 13 amino acids. The germline V gene encodes CDR1 MDHEN and CDR2 SYDVKM. The chain joins TRBV28 to TRBJ1-3, with unresolved D. The specimen sequenced was peripheral blood. The clonotype comes from a man over 45 with active or convalescent COVID-19. For the CDR3, the DNA is TGTGCCAGCAACAAGGAGACTGGAAACACCATATATTTT. This sequence encodes CASNKETGNTIYF.